The rows below give T cell receptor beta chains drawn from one sample of a study of blood T cell repertoires in COVID-19. Sequenced by immunoSEQ multiplex PCR; TCRdb stores in-frame clones only, minus some. The table lists 60,000 to 85,000 clones, around three quarters of them singletons. The sample comprised peripheral blood. The receptors originated from a human donor in a cohort sampled during active COVID-19. Both conserved end residues are part of each CDR3. D genes are given only for firm matches. Where a row states a size, it is once, few, many or the class of an expanded clone; other rows omit it.

abundance	d_gene	j_gene	v_gene	CDR3aa	CDR3nt
NA	NA	TRBJ2-1	TRBV5-4	CANSLSANYNEQFF	TGTGCCAACAGCTTAAGCGCCAACTACAATGAGCAGTTCTTC
NA	NA	TRBJ2-2	TRBV19	CASSIGGRATGELFF	TGTGCCAGTAGTATAGGGGGCCGCGCCACCGGGGAGCTGTTTTTT
few	NA	TRBJ1-2	TRBV7-9	CASTLEIYGYTF	TGTGCCAGCACCCTGGAGATCTATGGCTACACCTTC
NA	NA	TRBJ2-5	TRBV5-8	CASSLVRVNQETQYF	TGTGCCAGCAGCTTGGTGAGGGTGAACCAAGAGACCCAGTACTTC
NA	NA	TRBJ1-2	TRBV7-8	CASSPRSGLYYGYTF	TGTGCCAGCAGCCCCCGGAGCGGGCTTTACTATGGCTACACCTTC
NA	NA	TRBJ2-1	TRBV10-3	CAISERDIQYNEQFF	TGTGCCATCAGTGAAAGGGACATACAGTACAATGAGCAGTTCTTC
NA	NA	TRBJ1-5	TRBV6-5	CASSFLRGGSPQHF	TGTGCCAGCAGCTTCCTCAGGGGTGGATCGCCCCAGCATTTT
NA	TRBD2	TRBJ2-7	TRBV3-1/TRBV3-2	CASSQGTSGSRSYEQYF	TGTGCCAGCAGCCAAGGGACTAGCGGGAGTCGTTCCTACGAGCAGTACTTC
NA	NA	TRBJ2-7	TRBV5-1	CASSWRDGYEQYF	TGCGCCAGCAGCTGGCGGGATGGGTACGAGCAGTACTTC
NA	NA	TRBJ2-7	TRBV28	CASGAAGYNDEQYF	TGTGCCAGCGGGGCGGCAGGGTATAATGACGAGCAGTACTTC
NA	NA	TRBJ1-2	TRBV6-5	CASRRTEAGGYTF	TGTGCCAGCAGACGTACGGAGGCGGGAGGCTACACCTTC
NA	TRBD1	TRBJ1-2	TRBV19	CASSMDRRIVYGYTF	TGTGCCAGTAGTATGGACAGGAGAATCGTCTATGGCTACACCTTC
few	TRBD1	TRBJ1-4	TRBV9	CASSVVSGGREKLFF	TGTGCCAGCAGCGTAGTTTCAGGGGGCAGGGAAAAACTGTTTTTT
many	TRBD2	TRBJ2-7	TRBV3-1/TRBV3-2	CASSQDRLALEQYF	TGTGCCAGCAGCCAAGATCGACTAGCTCTCGAGCAGTACTTC
NA	NA	TRBJ2-2	TRBV6-5	CASSSLEGRGGELFF	TGTGCCAGCAGCTCCCTGGAGGGCCGGGGCGGGGAGCTGTTTTTT
NA	TRBD2	TRBJ2-7	TRBV20-1	CSASRTSGYEQYF	TGCAGTGCTAGTAGGACTAGCGGCTACGAGCAGTACTTC
NA	TRBD1	TRBJ2-7	TRBV6-5	CASRGTGTGHYEQYF	TGTGCCAGCAGAGGGACAGGGACCGGGCACTACGAGCAGTACTTC
NA	NA	TRBJ2-3	TRBV9	CASSYTGEFDTDTQYF	TGTGCCAGCAGCTACACCGGGGAATTCGACACAGATACGCAGTATTTT
NA	TRBD1	TRBJ1-4	TRBV27	CASSLPPGTGGKLFF	TGTGCCAGCAGTTTACCCCCTGGAACAGGGGGAAAACTGTTTTTT